These 5 T cell receptor beta chains came from one sample sequenced in a study of preoperative IRX-2 immunotherapy in early breast cancer (dated by TCRdb to the late 2010s). In the paper's terms, the treatment or condition label means: preoperative locoregional IRX-2 cytokine immunotherapy. Receptor amplification or capture employed the immunoSEQ multiplex PCR assay. Imported from immuneACCESS, the table was reduced by TCRdb to in-frame sequences with V and J called. These copies leave out some clones; in studies compared against another copy, an unresolved V gene accounts for under half, and the cause of the remainder is not known. This sample comprises about 98,000 clones, around 86% of them detected only once. Of the sample, about 2.1% is held by the ten largest clones. This sample comprised tumor tissue, obtained after IRX-2 immunotherapy. These receptors all stem from a human donor with breast cancer.

V is TRBV30 and J is TRBJ1-1; tentative D call: TRBD1 (5 bases). V was trimmed by 0 bases and J by 0 bases, leaving 5 bases between them. This CDR3 spans 13 amino acids. Per the germline V gene, CDR1 is GTSNPN and CDR2 is SVGIG (reference sequence). The CDR3 here is CAWSVGLNTEAFF. The CDR3 DNA is TGTGCCTGGAGTGTGGGACTGAACACTGAAGCTTTCTTT.

About this clone itself: At one end, the junction sequence differs from germline, possibly due to a read error. This rearrangement joins TRBV11-3 to TRBJ2-7; D tentatively reads TRBD1 or TRBD2 (5 bases each). Germline CDR1 SGHNT, CDR2 YENEEA. The CDR3 is made up of 14 amino acids. The CDR3 spells CASSLGPGTGEQYF. The CDR3 nucleotides are TGTGCTAGCAGCTTAGGTCCGGGGACCGGCGAGCAGTACTTC.

The CDR3 here is CASSLYGQLNTEAFF. CDR3 bases: TGTGCCAGCTCCCTTTATGGACAGCTTAACACTGAAGCTTTCTTT. The V call is TRBV18, the J call TRBJ1-1; D possibly corresponds to TRBD1 (6 bases). CDR3 size: 15 residues. Germline V lookup: CDR1 KGHSH, CDR2 LQKENI. Trimming removed 6 bases from V and 2 bases from J, with 16 bases in between.

This chain connects TRBV22-1 to TRBJ2-7. TRBV22-1 is a pseudogene segment. The CDR3 extends over 15 amino acids. CDR3 sequence reads: CASSKTRGAVYEQYF. The CDR3 DNA reads TGTGCCAGCAGTAAAACGAGGGGGGCCGTCTACGAGCAGTACTTC.

V usage is TRBV7-1 and J usage is TRBJ1-1; D gene ambiguous. TRBV7-1 is assigned to the ORF class and has an uncertain function. V was shortened by 5 bases and J by 0 bases, with 10 bases between the two germline ends. The CDR3 totals 14 residues. The CDR3 region has the DNA TGTGCCAGCAGCCCCCAAGCTGTGAACACTGAAGCTTTCTTT. The encoded protein is CASSPQAVNTEAFF.